This T cell receptor beta chain is from a study of blood T cell repertoires in COVID-19. In the study overall: Acute-phase and convalescent COVID-19 samples originated in the United States, Italy and Spain. T cells, B-cell-depleted T cells, or PBMCs provided the cDNA or gDNA that served as material.

Authors' processing steps: Amplification of reference gene primers was used by the study to estimate nucleated cell counts. Measured with immunoSEQ multiplex PCR; TCRdb has only the in-frame clones, and not every one. The D gene and trimming were derived from the DNA, and the V and J assignments and clone size from that table. The sample includes 200,000 to 250,000 clones, approximately 77% seen only once; the top ten take 3.6%. CDR1 and CDR2 (germline): MNHNS, SASEGT. V was shortened by 4 bases and J by 4 bases, with 17 bases between the two germline ends. The CDR3 is 16 amino acids. The specimen sequenced was peripheral blood. The chain couples TRBV6-1 to TRBJ1-3, with no clear D. The receptor was isolated from a woman aged 80 or older with acute or convalescent COVID-19. The CDR3 here is CASSVSEGSAGNTIYF. The CDR3 coding sequence is TGTGCCAGCAGTGTGAGTGAGGGATCAGCGGGAAACACCATATATTTT.